This T cell receptor beta chain was identified during a study of T cells after yellow fever vaccination. Regarding the study as a whole: Weaker, the secondary response had a peak occurring faster, on day 5 versus 15.

TCRdb redid the calling of the 5' RACE reads with MiXCR, one entry per CDR3 protein. The table includes 300,000 or so distinct CDR3 sequences, 6.5% to 8.5% detected once. V lost 5 bases, J lost 7 bases, and 4 bases stayed unmatched. Germline CDR1 reads MNHNY; CDR2 reads SVGAGI (reference sequence). The CDR3 totals 13 residues. This clonotype was recorded a few times. Its antigen is unknown. The chain recombines TRBV6-6 with TRBJ1-3, with 8 bases lining up with TRBD1. The sample consisted of PBMCs, taken about 49 days after the first yellow fever vaccination. This receptor was obtained from a man in his late teens or twenties who received the YFV17D yellow fever vaccine. The CDR3 is CASSTRQGNTIYF. The CDR3 DNA reads as TGTGCCAGCAGTACACGACAGGGGAACACCATATATTTT.